Listed here are 16 T cell receptor beta chains from one sample, sequenced in a study of cytomegalovirus exposure and HLA in healthy donors. The study ran its PCR with 60 Vbeta and 13 Jbeta primers. The assay was immunoSEQ multiplex PCR, and TCRdb's table has in-frame clones only and misses some. The repertoire includes 120,000 or so clones, about four fifths of them detected once, and more than 1.5% sits in the top ten. What was sequenced was PBMCs. The origin of the receptors is a man younger than 35 in good health and CMV-seronegative.

The chain has TRBV5-1 and TRBJ2-1; weak D call: TRBD2 (6 bases). The CDR3 length is 16 residues. Between the trimmed V and J ends, which lost 2 bases and 0 bases, there was a span of 12 bases. Germline assignment: CDR1 SGHRS and CDR2 YFSETQ. The CDR3 DNA follows: TGCGCCAGCAGCTTACAAGGAGGGGTCTCCTACAATGAGCAGTTCTTC. Encoded protein: CASSLQGGVSYNEQFF.

The chain employs TRBV13 and TRBJ1-2; 7 bases line up with TRBD1. V shed 5 bases and J 4 bases; nucleotides not matched to a gene: 4. CDR3 length: 13 amino acids. The germline V gene encodes CDR1 PRHDT and CDR2 FYEKMQ (reference sequence). DNA for the CDR3: TGTGCCAGCAGCCTTCAGGGGGGCTATGGCTACACCTTC. It is translated as CASSLQGGYGYTF.

This chain connects TRBV27 to TRBJ2-4, with 8 positions matching TRBD2. The trim removed 0 bases at V and 5 bases at J, leaving 3 bases unmatched. Germline CDR1 MNHEY, CDR2 SMNVEV (reference sequence). The CDR3 loop spans 15 amino acids. This CDR3 reads CASSLSTGLENIQYF. CDR3 coding DNA: TGTGCCAGCAGTTTATCTACGGGACTAGAAAACATTCAGTACTTC.

This clone came up a few times. The chain joins TRBV29-1 to TRBJ1-2; TRBD1 matches at 10 bases. Germline V lookup: CDR1 SQVTM, CDR2 ANQGSEA. J gave up 7 bases and V 4 bases, and 12 bases lay outside the gene matches. The CDR3 extends over 15 amino acids. The CDR3 coding sequence is TGCAGCGTTGTCGGAACCGGGACAGGGGATTGTGGCTACACCTTC. It codes for CSVVGTGTGDCGYTF.

The chain joins TRBV27 to TRBJ1-5; TRBD1 is a possible D gene (6 bases). The length of the CDR3 is 16 residues. Trimming took 0 bases from V and 6 from J, leaving 15 bases between them. Germline CDR1 and CDR2: MNHEY and SMNVEV (reference sequence). CDR3 DNA: TGTGCCAGCAGTTTATCATCGTCAGGGGTAAGTCAGCCCCAGCATTTT. Protein: CASSLSSSGVSQPQHF.

The chain couples TRBV19 to TRBJ1-3; D call uncertain. The CDR3 is made up of 13 amino acids. Trimming stripped 5 bases from V and 1 base from J, with 6 bases between. The germline V gene encodes CDR1 LNHDA and CDR2 SQIVND (reference sequence). CDR3 sequence: CASSQASGNTIYF. CDR3 DNA: TGTGCCAGTAGTCAAGCTTCTGGAAACACCATATATTTT.

A word on this clone: Other nucleotide sequences from this sample produce the same CDR3. The chain combines TRBV18 with TRBJ1-2; 12 bases map to TRBD1. There are 15 residues in the CDR3. Losses at the gene ends were 3 bases for V and 3 bases for J; bases not matched to a gene: 2. The germline gives CDR1 KGHSH, CDR2 LQKENI. The CDR3 spells CASSPGTGGDYGYTF. In DNA form, the CDR3 reads TGTGCCAGCTCACCCGGGACAGGGGGCGACTATGGCTACACCTTC.

J is TRBJ2-7 and V is TRBV5-1; tentative D call: TRBD1 (5 bases). The CDR3 is 14 residues long. Germline V lookup: CDR1 SGHRS, CDR2 YFSETQ. V dropped 0 bases and J dropped 2 bases, with 9 bases sitting between them. CDR3 residues: CASSLGQSAYEQYF. The CDR3 region has the DNA TGCGCCAGCAGCTTGGGACAGTCGGCCTACGAGCAGTACTTC.

This clone came up a few times. The CDR3 sequence is CASSLGELRLSGNTIYF. The CDR3 DNA follows: TGTGCCAGCAGCCTCGGTGAATTGAGGCTCTCTGGAAACACCATATATTTT. The V call is TRBV5-6, the J call TRBJ1-3, with no clear D. CDR3 length: 17 amino acids. The V end lost 4 bases, the J end lost 0 bases, and 17 bases lay between the germline ends. The V gene's germline CDR1 is SGHDT and CDR2 YYEEEE.

V gene TRBV15 combines with J gene TRBJ2-7; 7 positions match TRBD1. V was pared by 1 base and J by 4 bases, with 7 bases of the junction left unmatched. The CDR3 runs to 15 residues. Per germline, CDR1 LNHNV and CDR2 YYDKDF (reference sequence). The CDR3 protein is CATSRGGDRTYEQYF. In DNA, the CDR3 is TGTGCCACCAGCAGAGGTGGGGACAGAACTTACGAGCAGTACTTC.

With respect to this clone: At one of its ends the junction is not consistent with the germline gene, which may arise from a read error. The chain uses TRBV7-9 and TRBJ2-7, with 7 bases identical to TRBD1. The CDR3 contains 14 residues. In germline, CDR1 is SEHNR, CDR2 FQNEAQ (reference sequence). The CDR3, as DNA: TGTGCCAGCAGCCCCGGGACAGTGTCCTACGAGCAGCACTTC. This translates into CASSPGTVSYEQHF.

The rearrangement joins TRBV7-9 to TRBJ2-7; TRBD1 agrees at 8 bases. After removal of 3 bases from V and 2 bases from J, the junction contained 6 bases not matched to a gene. This CDR3 has 15 residues. Germline V gene data show CDR1 as SEHNR and CDR2 as FQNEAQ (reference sequence). CDR3 bases: TGTGCCAGCAGCTTGCCGGGACAGGTTACCTACGAGCAGTACTTC. As protein: CASSLPGQVTYEQYF. Full variable domain (missing parts from reference TRBV7-9 and TRBJ2-7): DTGVSQNPRHKITKRGQNVTFRCDPISEHNRLYWYRQTLGQGPEFLTYFQNEAQLEKSRLLSDRFSAERPKGSFSTLEIQRTEQGDSAMYLCASSLPGQVTYEQYFGPGTRLTVT.

The rearrangement links TRBV6-1 to TRBJ2-7; D gene unclear. V lost 5 bases, J lost 0 bases, and 14 bases lay in between. The CDR3 extends over 15 amino acids. Germline V CDR1 and CDR2: MNHNS, SASEGT. Here the CDR3 reads CASSPIEVHSYEQYF. DNA of the CDR3: TGTGCCAGCAGTCCTATTGAAGTCCACTCCTACGAGCAGTACTTC.

The chain employs TRBV6-5 and TRBJ1-5, with 8 bases lining up with TRBD1. The CDR3 sequence is 16 residues long. Germline V gene data show CDR1 as MNHEY and CDR2 as SVGAGI. J was trimmed by 3 bases and V by 2 bases; bases with no gene match: 6. CDR3 in DNA: TGTGCCAGCAGTTACCCGGGACAGGACTACAATCAGCCCCAGCATTTT. Translated, it gives CASSYPGQDYNQPQHF.

V is TRBV5-4 and J is TRBJ1-6, with D possibly matching TRBD1 (6 bases). The CDR3 has 13 residues. Trimming pared 4 bases from V and 10 bases from J, leaving 12 bases between. Looked up from germline, CDR1 is SGHNT and CDR2 is YYREEE (reference sequence). The CDR3, as DNA: TGTGCCAGCAGCCCGCGACAGGACTCACCCCTCCACTTT. It yields the protein CASSPRQDSPLHF.

V and J are TRBV9 and TRBJ2-3, with 11 bases lining up with TRBD2. The germline CDR1 and CDR2 sequences are SGDLS and YYNGEE. J gave up 0 bases and V 0 bases, and 15 bases lay outside the gene matches. The CDR3 runs 21 residues. CDR3 bases: TGTGCCAGCAGCGTAGCTACCAAGGCTAGCGGGGGGCACACTAGCACAGATACGCAGTATTTT. Residues: CASSVATKASGGHTSTDTQYF.